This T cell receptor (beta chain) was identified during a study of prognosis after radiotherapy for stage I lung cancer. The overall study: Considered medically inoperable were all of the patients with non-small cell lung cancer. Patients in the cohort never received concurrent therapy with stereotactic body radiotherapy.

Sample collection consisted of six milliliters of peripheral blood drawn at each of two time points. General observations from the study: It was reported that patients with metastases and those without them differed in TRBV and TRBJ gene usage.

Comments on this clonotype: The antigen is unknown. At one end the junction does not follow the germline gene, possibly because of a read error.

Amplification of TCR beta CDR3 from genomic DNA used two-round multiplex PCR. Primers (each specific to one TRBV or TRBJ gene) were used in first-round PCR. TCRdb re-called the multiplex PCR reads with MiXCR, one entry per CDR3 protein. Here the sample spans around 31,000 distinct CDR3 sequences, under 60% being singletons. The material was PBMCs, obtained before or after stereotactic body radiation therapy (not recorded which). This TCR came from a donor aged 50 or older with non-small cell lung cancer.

The CDR3 region has the DNA TGTGCCAGCAGTTACTCGAAGGGACTAGAGGCCTGGAAACTGAGGCAGTGTTTT. It translates to CASSYSKGLEAWKLRQCF. The chain employs TRBV6-5 and TRBJ2-3; 8 nucleotides align to TRBD2. Germline values: CDR1 MNHEY, CDR2 SVGAGI. The CDR3 is made up of 18 amino acids.